Listed below are T cell receptor beta chains from one sample, sequenced in a study of OX40 agonist ivuxolimab in advanced cancers. The protocol was immunoSEQ multiplex PCR, while the TCRdb copy is restricted to in-frame clones and leaves out a portion. The sample holds about 60,000 clones; around nine tenths are singletons and the top ten take less than 1.1%. Sequences were derived from CD4+ or CD8+ T cells sorted from blood, sampled in a trial of the OX40 agonist ivuxolimab. The receptors come from an adult with an advanced solid tumor such as melanoma, head and neck, liver or kidney cancer. The CDR3 runs from the conserved cysteine through the conserved F or W. Each record gives: J gene, clone size, D gene, V gene, CDR3 protein, CDR3 DNA. D genes are given only for firm matches. A row's size may be missing; if present it is once, few, many or a size class.

>TRBJ1-1|once|-|TRBV5-6
CASSLVGQLGNTEAFF
TGTGCCAGCAGCTTGGTGGGGCAGTTAGGGAACACTGAAGCTTTCTTT
>TRBJ1-2|once|TRBD1|TRBV29-1
CSVTGTGVGGYTF
TGCAGCGTTACCGGGACAGGAGTAGGTGGCTACACCTTC
>TRBJ2-7|-|-|TRBV28
CASCMTGRTYEQYF
TGTGCCAGCTGCATGACAGGGAGGACCTACGAGCAGTACTTC
>TRBJ1-2|-|-|TRBV2
CASSENGSGYTF
TGTGCCAGCAGTGAAAACGGTTCGGGCTACACCTTC
>TRBJ2-7|once|-|TRBV7-2
CASSVAGTETEQYF
TGTGCCAGCAGCGTCGCCGGGACTGAGACCGAGCAGTACTTC
>TRBJ2-1|-|-|TRBV10-1
CASRPLNEQFF
TGCGCCAGCAGACCTCTGAATGAGCAGTTCTTC
>TRBJ2-5|-|-|TRBV7-2
CASSFRHTLETQYF
TGTGCCAGCAGCTTCCGACATACGCTCGAGACCCAGTACTTC
>TRBJ2-5|once|-|TRBV4-3
CASSQDVDGFQETQYF
TGCGCCAGCAGCCAAGATGTGGACGGGTTTCAAGAGACCCAGTACTTC
>TRBJ2-7|few|TRBD2|TRBV5-6
CASSLLAGIYEQYF
TGTGCCAGCAGCCTCTTAGCGGGAATTTACGAGCAGTACTTC
>TRBJ2-3|-|-|TRBV28
CAVGGGGAKDTQYF
TGTGCCGTAGGGGGAGGAGGGGCTAAAGATACGCAGTATTTT
>TRBJ2-7|-|-|TRBV7-9
CASSLARVTSYEQYF
TGTGCCAGCAGCTTAGCGAGGGTGACATCCTACGAGCAGTACTTC
>TRBJ1-2|-|-|TRBV10-1
CASPGQSGYTF
TGCGCCAGCCCCGGACAGAGCGGCTACACCTTC
>TRBJ2-5|-|-|TRBV10-2
CASSESGERETQYF
TGCGCCAGCAGTGAGTCTGGGGAGAGGGAGACCCAGTACTTC
>TRBJ2-5|-|-|TRBV18
CASSPGAQETQYF
TGTGCCAGCTCACCGGGGGCGCAAGAGACCCAGTACTTC
>TRBJ2-7|-|TRBD2|TRBV4-1
CASSQDPEREGPEQYF
TGCGCCAGCAGCCAAGATCCCGAGCGGGAGGGCCCCGAGCAGTACTTC
>TRBJ2-5|-|-|TRBV19
CASRPWDSKETQYF
TGTGCCAGTAGACCCTGGGACTCAAAGGAGACCCAGTACTTC
>TRBJ2-6|-|-|TRBV5-8
CASREVGRPGANVLTF
TGTGCCAGCAGAGAAGTAGGCCGACCTGGGGCCAACGTCCTGACTTTC
>TRBJ2-7|-|-|TRBV7-2
CASKTQAASYEQYF
TGTGCCAGCAAAACCCAGGCGGCCTCCTACGAGCAGTACTTC
>TRBJ1-5|-|TRBD1|TRBV6-1
CASGTGRNQPQHF
TGTGCCAGTGGGACAGGACGCAATCAGCCCCAGCATTTT
>TRBJ2-7|-|-|TRBV7-2
CASSATTYGGEQYF
TGTGCCAGCAGCGCGACGACCTATGGTGGGGAGCAGTACTTC
>TRBJ2-4|-|-|TRBV18
CASSLDTDRDIQYF
TGTGCCAGCTCACTCGACACAGATCGGGACATTCAGTACTTC
>TRBJ2-3|-|-|TRBV7-8
CASSLVGESTDTQYF
TGTGCCAGCAGCTTAGTGGGGGAGAGCACAGATACGCAGTATTTT
>TRBJ1-5|-|-|TRBV19
CASSPLQGVGNQPQHF
TGTGCCAGTAGCCCTCTACAGGGCGTAGGGAATCAGCCCCAGCATTTT
>TRBJ1-1|-|-|TRBV6-5
CASVLENTEAFF
TGTGCCAGCGTCTTAGAGAACACTGAAGCTTTCTTT
>TRBJ2-1|-|-|TRBV12-5
CASGFMEYNEQFF
TGTGCTAGTGGTTTTATGGAGTACAATGAGCAGTTCTTC
>TRBJ2-2|-|-|TRBV7-9
CASSPGTRWTGELFF
TGTGCCAGCAGCCCGGGGACACGTTGGACCGGGGAGCTGTTTTTT
>TRBJ2-1|-|-|TRBV27
CASSLISAGRAEQFF
TGTGCCAGCAGTTTAATATCCGCGGGCCGGGCTGAGCAGTTCTTC
>TRBJ2-2|-|-|TRBV25-1
CASSEYKDTGELFF
TGTGCCAGCAGTGAATATAAGGACACCGGGGAGCTGTTTTTT
>TRBJ2-3|-|-|TRBV11-3
CASSLSGNAQYF
TGTGCCAGCAGCTTAAGCGGCAATGCGCAGTATTTT
>TRBJ2-7|few|TRBD1|TRBV23-1
CASSQTGTGGARQYF
TGCGCCAGCAGTCAGACCGGGACAGGGGGCGCGCGCCAGTACTTC
>TRBJ1-1|-|-|TRBV7-9
CASSSPGRVRTEAFF
TGTGCCAGCAGCTCCCCCGGACGGGTGAGGACTGAAGCTTTCTTT
>TRBJ2-5|-|-|TRBV27
CASRSGGGGYETQYF
TGTGCCAGCAGGTCAGGGGGCGGGGGGTATGAGACCCAGTACTTC
>TRBJ1-4|once|TRBD1|TRBV28
CASSLWGTGNEKLFF
TGTGCCAGCAGTTTATGGGGGACAGGGAATGAAAAACTGTTTTTT
>TRBJ2-7|-|-|TRBV19
CASSISPKQWGAYEQYF
TGTGCCAGTAGTATTTCTCCTAAACAGTGGGGGGCCTACGAGCAGTACTTC
>TRBJ2-3|-|-|TRBV11-2
CASSSSTDTQYF
TGTGCCAGCAGCTCGAGCACAGATACGCAGTATTTT
>TRBJ2-2|-|-|TRBV10-1
CASSLGSIGTGELFF
TGCGCCAGCAGCCTAGGGAGTATCGGCACCGGGGAGCTGTTTTTT
>TRBJ1-1|-|-|TRBV7-9
CASTLSPRGVNTEAFF
TGTGCCAGCACCCTCAGCCCGAGGGGAGTAAACACTGAAGCTTTCTTT
>TRBJ2-3|few|-|TRBV5-1
CASSSSDTQYF
TGCGCCAGCAGTTCCTCAGATACGCAGTATTTT
>TRBJ1-1|once|-|TRBV6-1
CASGGRAGRTEAFF
TGTGCCAGCGGGGGGAGAGCCGGACGAACTGAAGCTTTCTTT
>TRBJ2-4|once|TRBD2|TRBV7-8
CASSLSRPGLAGVRTPKNIQYF
TGTGCCAGCAGCTTAAGCCGACCGGGACTAGCGGGAGTGAGAACTCCCAAAAACATTCAGTACTTC
>TRBJ2-1|-|-|TRBV7-6
CASAAGGYNEQFF
TGTGCCAGCGCCGCGGGCGGATACAATGAGCAGTTCTTC
>TRBJ2-3|-|-|TRBV19
CASNQPPDTQYF
TGTGCCAGTAATCAGCCCCCAGATACGCAGTATTTT
>TRBJ1-1|-|-|TRBV4-1
CASRQLGAGTEAFF
TGCGCCAGCAGGCAATTGGGGGCGGGCACTGAAGCTTTCTTT
>TRBJ2-6|few|-|TRBV4-3
CASRRTSGANVLTF
TGCGCCAGCAGACGCACCTCTGGGGCCAACGTCCTGACTTTC
>TRBJ1-5|-|TRBD1|TRBV28
CASSSLRDRAEQPQHF
TGTGCCAGCAGTTCTCTCCGCGACAGGGCTGAGCAGCCCCAGCATTTT
>TRBJ1-1|-|TRBD1|TRBV10-1
CASRPRQGREDTEAFF
TGCGCCAGCAGACCCAGACAGGGAAGGGAGGACACTGAAGCTTTCTTT
>TRBJ2-3|-|TRBD2|TRBV27
CASSLAGGPPDTQYF
TGTGCCAGCAGTTTAGCGGGAGGGCCGCCAGATACGCAGTATTTT
>TRBJ2-2|-|-|TRBV5-4
CASSFTGATGELFF
TGTGCCAGCAGCTTTACAGGTGCCACCGGGGAGCTGTTTTTT
>TRBJ1-3|-|-|TRBV7-2
CASSLAGKRGNTIYF
TGTGCCAGCAGCTTAGCGGGGAAGAGAGGAAACACCATATATTTT
>TRBJ1-3|-|-|TRBV5-1
CASSLEERSGNTIYF
TGCGCCAGCAGTCTGGAGGAGCGCTCTGGAAACACCATATATTTT
>TRBJ2-7|-|TRBD2|TRBV19
CASSTSGGTYEQYF
TGTGCCAGTTCCACTAGCGGGGGAACCTACGAGCAGTACTTC
>TRBJ2-7|-|-|TRBV14
CASRQDSTTYEQYF
TGTGCCAGCAGGCAGGACAGTACAACCTACGAGCAGTACTTC
>TRBJ2-7|-|-|TRBV5-1
CASSLAGVQEHEQYF
TGCGCCAGCAGCTTGGCCGGGGTTCAAGAGCACGAGCAGTACTTC
>TRBJ2-7|-|-|TRBV18
CASSRLGYEQYF
TGTGCCAGCTCACGACTCGGCTACGAGCAGTACTTC
>TRBJ2-5|-|TRBD1|TRBV28
CASSGQGQGGTQYF
TGTGCCAGCAGTGGACAGGGACAGGGGGGGACCCAGTACTTC
>TRBJ1-4|-|-|TRBV18
CASSPQEALGGEKLFF
TGTGCCAGCTCACCGCAGGAAGCACTTGGGGGTGAAAAACTGTTTTTT